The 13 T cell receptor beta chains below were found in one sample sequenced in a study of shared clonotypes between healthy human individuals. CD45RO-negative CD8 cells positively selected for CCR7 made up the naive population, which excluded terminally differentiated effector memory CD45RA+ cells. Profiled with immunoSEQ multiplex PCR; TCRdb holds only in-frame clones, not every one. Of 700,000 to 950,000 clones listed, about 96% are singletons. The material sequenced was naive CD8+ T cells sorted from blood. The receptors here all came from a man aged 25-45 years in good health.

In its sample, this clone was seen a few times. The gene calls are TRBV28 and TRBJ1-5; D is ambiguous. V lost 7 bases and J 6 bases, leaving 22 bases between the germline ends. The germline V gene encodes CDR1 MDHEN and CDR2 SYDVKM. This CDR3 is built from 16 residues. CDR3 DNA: TGTGCCAGCACCCTTGGCCCCCAGGACTTAGCTCAGCCCCAGCATTTT. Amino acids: CASTLGPQDLAQPQHF.

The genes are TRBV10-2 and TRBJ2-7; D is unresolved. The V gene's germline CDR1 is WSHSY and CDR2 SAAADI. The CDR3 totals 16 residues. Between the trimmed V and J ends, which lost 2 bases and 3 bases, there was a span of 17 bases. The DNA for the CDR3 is TGCGCCAGCAGTGAGGTAATGGGTTTAAGGCGCTACGAGCAGTACTTC. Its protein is CASSEVMGLRRYEQYF.

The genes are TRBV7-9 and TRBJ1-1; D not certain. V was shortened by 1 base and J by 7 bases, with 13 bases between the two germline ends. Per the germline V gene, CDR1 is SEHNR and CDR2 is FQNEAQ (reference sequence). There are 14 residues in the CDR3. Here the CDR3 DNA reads TGTGCCAGCAGCTTAGGGGCGACGGAACGTGAAGCTTTCTTT. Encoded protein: CASSLGATEREAFF.

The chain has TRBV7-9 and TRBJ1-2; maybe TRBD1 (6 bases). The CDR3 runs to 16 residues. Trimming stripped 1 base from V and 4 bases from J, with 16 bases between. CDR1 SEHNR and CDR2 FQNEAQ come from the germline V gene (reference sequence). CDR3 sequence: CASSLDLDRSTYGYTF. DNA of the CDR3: TGTGCCAGCAGCTTAGACCTCGACAGGTCGACCTATGGCTACACCTTC.

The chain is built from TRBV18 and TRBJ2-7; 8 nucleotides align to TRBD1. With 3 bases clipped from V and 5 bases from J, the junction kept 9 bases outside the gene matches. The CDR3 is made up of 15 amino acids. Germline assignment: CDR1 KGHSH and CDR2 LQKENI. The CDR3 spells CASSPAAGGWNEQYF. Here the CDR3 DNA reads TGTGCCAGCTCACCTGCCGCAGGGGGCTGGAACGAGCAGTACTTC.

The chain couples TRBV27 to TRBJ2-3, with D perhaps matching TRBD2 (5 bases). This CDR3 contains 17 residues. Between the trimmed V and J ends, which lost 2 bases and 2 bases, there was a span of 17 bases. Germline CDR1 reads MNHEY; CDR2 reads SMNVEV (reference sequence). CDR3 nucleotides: TGTGCCAGCAGTTTAAGCGGACTCGACCCTACCACAGATACGCAGTATTTT. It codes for CASSLSGLDPTTDTQYF.

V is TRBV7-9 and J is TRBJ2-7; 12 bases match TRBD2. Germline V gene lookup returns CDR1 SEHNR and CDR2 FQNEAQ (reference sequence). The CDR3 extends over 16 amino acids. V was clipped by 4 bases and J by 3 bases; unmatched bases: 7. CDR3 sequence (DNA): TGTGCCAGCAGCTCGACTAGCGGGAGAGGATTCTACGAGCAGTACTTC. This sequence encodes CASSSTSGRGFYEQYF. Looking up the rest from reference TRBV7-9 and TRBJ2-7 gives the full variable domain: DTGVSQNPRHKITKRGQNVTFRCDPISEHNRLYWYRQTLGQGPEFLTYFQNEAQLEKSRLLSDRFSAERPKGSFSTLEIQRTEQGDSAMYLCASSSTSGRGFYEQYFGPGTRLTVT.

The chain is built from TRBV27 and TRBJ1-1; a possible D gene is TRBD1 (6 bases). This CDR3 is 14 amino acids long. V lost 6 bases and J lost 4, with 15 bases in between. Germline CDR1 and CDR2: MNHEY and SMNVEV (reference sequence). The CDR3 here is CASRWGGPGTEAFF. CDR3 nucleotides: TGTGCCAGCAGGTGGGGGGGGCCCGGCACTGAAGCTTTCTTT.

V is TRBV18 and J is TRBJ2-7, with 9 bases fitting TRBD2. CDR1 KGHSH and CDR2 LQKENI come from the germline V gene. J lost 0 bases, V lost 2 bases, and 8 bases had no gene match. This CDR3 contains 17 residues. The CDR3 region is CASSPELAGVSSYEQYF. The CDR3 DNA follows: TGTGCCAGCTCACCAGAACTAGCGGGCGTTAGCTCCTACGAGCAGTACTTC.

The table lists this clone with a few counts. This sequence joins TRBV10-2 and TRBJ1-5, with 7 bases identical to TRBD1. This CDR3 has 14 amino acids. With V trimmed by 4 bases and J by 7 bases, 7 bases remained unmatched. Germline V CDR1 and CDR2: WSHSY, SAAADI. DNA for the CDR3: TGCGCCAGCAGTGGTCCCGGGACAGCCCAGCCCCAGCATTTT. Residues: CASSGPGTAQPQHF.

The CDR3 loop is CASSPRFGNQETQYF. CDR3 sequence (DNA): TGTGCCAGCAGCCCACGGTTCGGCAATCAAGAGACCCAGTACTTC. The chain couples TRBV7-9 to TRBJ2-5, with unresolved D. V lost 5 bases, J lost 2 bases, and 15 bases lay in between. In germline, CDR1 is SEHNR, CDR2 FQNEAQ (reference sequence). The CDR3 is 15 amino acids. Drawing the rest from reference TRBV7-9 and TRBJ2-5, the complete variable domain is DTGVSQNPRHKITKRGQNVTFRCDPISEHNRLYWYRQTLGQGPEFLTYFQNEAQLEKSRLLSDRFSAERPKGSFSTLEIQRTEQGDSAMYLCASSPRFGNQETQYFGPGTRLLVL.

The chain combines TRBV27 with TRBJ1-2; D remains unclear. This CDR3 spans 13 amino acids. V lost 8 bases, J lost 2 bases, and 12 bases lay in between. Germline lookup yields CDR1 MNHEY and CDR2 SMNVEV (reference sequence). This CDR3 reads CASSEGVNYGYTF. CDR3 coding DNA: TGTGCCAGCTCCGAGGGAGTAAACTATGGCTACACCTTC.

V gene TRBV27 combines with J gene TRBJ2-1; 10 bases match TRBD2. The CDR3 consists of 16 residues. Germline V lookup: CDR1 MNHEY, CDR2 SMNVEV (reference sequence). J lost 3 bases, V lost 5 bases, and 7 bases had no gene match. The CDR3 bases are TGTGCCAGCAGTCTCGACGGGACTAGCGTCTACAATGAGCAGTTCTTC. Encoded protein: CASSLDGTSVYNEQFF.